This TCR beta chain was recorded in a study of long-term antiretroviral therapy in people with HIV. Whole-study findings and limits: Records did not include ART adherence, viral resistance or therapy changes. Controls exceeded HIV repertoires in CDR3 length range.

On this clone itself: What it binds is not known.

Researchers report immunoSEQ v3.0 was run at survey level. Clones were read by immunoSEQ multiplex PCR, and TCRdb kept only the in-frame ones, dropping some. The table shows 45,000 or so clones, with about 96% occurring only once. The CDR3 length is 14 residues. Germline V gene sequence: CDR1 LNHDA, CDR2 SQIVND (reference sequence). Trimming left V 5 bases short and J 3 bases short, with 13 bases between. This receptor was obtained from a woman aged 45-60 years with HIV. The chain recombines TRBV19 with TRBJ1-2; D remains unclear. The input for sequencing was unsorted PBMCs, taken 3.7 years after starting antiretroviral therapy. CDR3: CASSGLGRDYGYTF. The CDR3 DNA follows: TGTGCCAGTAGTGGCCTGGGCAGAGACTATGGCTACACCTTC.